This TCR beta chain was captured in a study of blood T cell repertoires in COVID-19. V was clipped by 2 bases and J by 2 bases, with 9 bases between them. CDR3 size: 15 residues. Germline V CDR1 and CDR2: KGHSH, LQKENI. This clone was observed once. The data were produced by immunoSEQ multiplex PCR, yet TCRdb's version contains in-frame clones alone and is incomplete. The table lists 220,000 or so clones, 84% of them singletons. The source is a woman between 40 and 50 years old who had recovered from COVID-19. Sequenced material: PBMCs or T cells enriched from blood (not recorded which). The chain is built from TRBV18 and TRBJ2-2; D is perhaps TRBD1 (5 bases). CDR3 loop: CASSPSQGNTGELFF. CDR3 nucleotides: TGTGCCAGCTCACCAAGTCAGGGCAACACCGGGGAGCTGTTTTTT.